This TCR beta chain was identified in a study of T cells in Graves' hyperthyroidism and ophthalmopathy. Study results and limitations: Most expanded thyroid clonotypes above 0.001 also appeared in blood. Through a model of 13 V-J features, ophthalmopathy was separated from stable hyperthyroidism.

Concerning this clonotype itself: Antigen specificity is unknown.

Across 18 months, stable Graves' hyperthyroidism was marked by no progression to ophthalmopathy. The PBMCs were taken from approximately 9.7 ml of fresh peripheral blood. Looked up from germline, CDR1 is LNHDA and CDR2 is SQIVND (reference sequence). This CDR3 is 13 amino acids long. V lost 3 bases, J lost 2 bases, and 5 bases lay in between. TCR beta CDR3 sequences were amplified from RNA transcripts. Primed by the HTBI set, a first-round RT-PCR was run on the TCR CDR3. TCRdb re-called the multiplex PCR reads with MiXCR, one entry per CDR3 protein. The table records approximately 480,000 distinct CDR3 sequences, less than 25% of them present only once.

This clonotype was obtained from a young man with Graves' hyperthyroidism. The specimen sequenced was blood. The chain recombines TRBV19 with TRBJ1-3; a weak D match, TRBD1 (5 bases). The CDR3 sequence: CASSMGAGNTIYF. CDR3 in DNA: TGTGCCAGTAGTATGGGGGCTGGAAACACCATATATTTT.